The rows below give T cell receptor beta chains drawn from one sample of a study of long-term antiretroviral therapy in people with HIV. Some clones are missing from TCRdb's copy, which holds only in-frame ones; the method was immunoSEQ multiplex PCR. Of about 18,000 clones in the sample, approximately 81% were seen once. Specimen: unsorted PBMCs, collected 0.3 years after starting antiretroviral therapy. These receptors all stem from a woman between 50 and 59 years old with HIV. The CDR3 runs from the conserved cysteine through the conserved F or W. Fields, in order: CDR3 protein, CDR3 DNA, V gene, clone size, D gene, J gene. The D gene is left open where the match is weak. Only part of the rows carry a size: once, few, many, or a class if the clone is expanded.

CASSLGGVTTDTQYF,TGTGCCAGCAGCTTGGGGGGGGTAACAACAGATACGCAGTATTTT,TRBV5-8,.,.,TRBJ2-3
CASSPKGTGHTGELFF,TGTGCCAGCTCACCAAAAGGAACAGGGCACACCGGGGAGCTGTTTTTT,TRBV18,.,.,TRBJ2-2
CASRWIGGGETQYF,TGCGCCAGCAGGTGGATAGGGGGGGGAGAGACCCAGTACTTC,TRBV5-1,.,.,TRBJ2-5
CASSLTSGGGTDTQYF,TGTGCCAGCAGCTTAACTAGCGGGGGGGGCACAGATACGCAGTATTTT,TRBV11-1,.,TRBD2,TRBJ2-3
CASSGGSYGANVLTF,TGCGCCAGCAGCGGCGGTAGCTATGGGGCCAACGTCCTGACTTTC,TRBV5-1,few,.,TRBJ2-6
CASSNRQEPNYGYTF,TGTGCCAGCAGCAACCGACAGGAGCCTAACTATGGCTACACCTTC,TRBV7-9,.,.,TRBJ1-2
CASSLGVDPLVF,TGTGCCAGCAGCTTAGGGGTAGACCCGCTTGTTTTT,TRBV11-1,.,.,TRBJ2-2
CSVIRGINTEAFF,TGCAGCGTGATCCGGGGTATTAACACTGAAGCTTTCTTT,TRBV29-1,.,.,TRBJ1-1
CASSLIGTETQYF,TGTGCCAGCAGCTTGATCGGGACAGAGACCCAGTACTTC,TRBV7-3,.,.,TRBJ2-5
CSVLIIDQPQHF,TGCAGCGTTTTGATTATTGATCAGCCCCAGCATTTT,TRBV29-1,.,.,TRBJ1-5
CASSAAAGGTDTQYF,TGTGCCAGCAGTGCCGCAGCGGGGGGCACAGATACGCAGTATTTT,TRBV7-3,medium-sized,TRBD2,TRBJ2-3
CASSYDLAGENTGELFF,TGTGCCAGCAGCTACGACCTAGCGGGGGAGAACACCGGGGAGCTGTTTTTT,TRBV7-3,.,TRBD2,TRBJ2-2
CASSLLVSYEQYF,TGTGCCAGCTCACTCCTAGTATCTTACGAGCAGTACTTC,TRBV18,.,.,TRBJ2-7
CAWSQYLLGREQFF,TGTGCCTGGAGCCAATATCTGTTGGGGAGAGAGCAGTTCTTC,TRBV30,.,.,TRBJ2-1
CASTPLVLDGYTF,TGTGCCAGCACACCCCTGGTTTTGGATGGCTACACCTTC,TRBV6-1,few,.,TRBJ1-2
CAWSLTPDRTQAFF,TGTGCCTGGAGTCTCACACCGGACAGGACTCAAGCTTTCTTT,TRBV30,.,TRBD1,TRBJ1-1
CASSIGPYQPQHF,TGTGCCAGTAGTATAGGGCCGTACCAGCCCCAGCATTTT,TRBV19,.,.,TRBJ1-5
CASSDGGVQGLEQYF,TGTGCCAGCAGCGACGGGGGGGTACAGGGTCTCGAGCAGTACTTC,TRBV7-8,few,TRBD2,TRBJ2-7
CATSSRQGYTEAFF,TGTGCCACCAGCAGCCGACAAGGGTACACTGAAGCTTTCTTT,TRBV15,.,.,TRBJ1-1
CASSVDRGPEAFF,TGTGCCAGCAGCGTGGACAGGGGCCCTGAAGCTTTCTTT,TRBV7-8,.,TRBD1,TRBJ1-1
CAWSMGQGFGYTF,TGTGCCTGGAGTATGGGACAGGGCTTTGGCTACACCTTC,TRBV30,once,TRBD1,TRBJ1-2
CSAESPLPGTGNYGYTF,TGCAGCGCCGAGAGTCCCCTCCCCGGGACAGGGAATTATGGCTACACCTTC,TRBV29-1,.,TRBD1,TRBJ1-2
CASSQDAAAVYQPQHF,TGTGCCAGCAGCCAAGATGCCGCCGCAGTGTATCAGCCCCAGCATTTT,TRBV4-2,.,.,TRBJ1-5
CASSLGWTGVNEQFF,TGCGCCAGCAGCTTGGGTTGGACAGGTGTCAATGAGCAGTTCTTC,TRBV5-1,.,TRBD1,TRBJ2-1
CASSPIPLTSSYNEQFF,TGTGCCAGCAGCCCCATCCCCTTGACTAGTTCCTACAATGAGCAGTTCTTC,TRBV9,once,.,TRBJ2-1
CASTLDGSSYEQYF,TGTGCCAGTACATTGGATGGGAGCTCCTACGAGCAGTACTTC,TRBV2,few,.,TRBJ2-7
CAWTPAGGPYNEQFF,TGTGCCTGGACCCCGGCCGGAGGGCCCTACAATGAGCAGTTCTTC,TRBV30,.,.,TRBJ2-1
CASSYLGDLYNEQFF,TGTGCCAGCAGCTACCTGGGGGATCTGTACAATGAGCAGTTCTTC,TRBV7-3,.,.,TRBJ2-1
CASSLTGREQPQHF,TGTGCCAGCAGCTTGACAGGGAGGGAGCAGCCCCAGCATTTT,TRBV7-9,.,TRBD1,TRBJ1-5
CASSLPFGGETQYF,TGTGCCAGCAGCCTCCCATTTGGGGGCGAGACCCAGTACTTC,TRBV7-9,.,.,TRBJ2-5
CASTDTDSNEKLFF,TGTGCCAGCACCGACACGGACTCTAATGAAAAACTGTTTTTT,TRBV6-5,.,.,TRBJ1-4
CASSPRDRSYEQYF,TGTGCCAGCAGCCCCCGTGACAGGTCCTACGAGCAGTACTTC,TRBV27,few,.,TRBJ2-7
CASSRGSLDSNQPQHF,TGCGCCAGCAGCAGGGGGTCTTTGGATAGCAATCAGCCCCAGCATTTT,TRBV4-1,.,.,TRBJ1-5
CAWKGSLRELFF,TGTGCCTGGAAGGGGTCCTTGCGGGAGCTGTTTTTT,TRBV30,few,.,TRBJ2-2
CASSRPQGYGYTF,TGTGCCAGCTCCCGCCCCCAGGGGTATGGCTACACCTTC,TRBV11-2,.,.,TRBJ1-2
CAISTLAGEDTQYF,TGTGCCATCAGCACACTAGCGGGGGAAGATACGCAGTATTTT,TRBV10-3,.,TRBD2,TRBJ2-3
CASSYSYGGDTQYF,TGTGCCAGCAGTTACTCATACGGGGGAGATACGCAGTATTTT,TRBV6-6,.,.,TRBJ2-3
CAWSEDRDSEKLFF,TGTGCCTGGAGCGAGGACAGGGACAGTGAAAAACTGTTTTTT,TRBV30,.,TRBD1,TRBJ1-4
CASSSLSGQSEAFF,TGTGCCAGCTCATCCCTCTCTGGTCAGTCCGAAGCTTTCTTT,TRBV18,.,.,TRBJ1-1
CAWSRGAGELFF,TGTGCCTGGAGCCGGGGGGCAGGGGAGCTGTTTTTT,TRBV30,.,.,TRBJ2-2